These 8 T cell receptor beta chains originate from one sample sequenced in a study of blood T cell repertoires in COVID-19. Assay used: immunoSEQ multiplex PCR; TCRdb lists only in-frame clones, some missing. The sample contains approximately 170,000 clones, approximately 83% of which appear only once. Sequencing used peripheral blood. These receptors all stem from a man aged 65 to 79 who had recovered from COVID-19.

This chain joins TRBV25-1 and TRBJ1-6; a weak D match, TRBD1 (5 bases). V lost 7 bases and J 11 bases, leaving 15 bases between the germline ends. The CDR3 has 13 residues. Per the germline V gene, CDR1 is MGHDK and CDR2 is SYGVNS. CDR3 DNA: TGTGCCAGCACAGGAACAGGCGGAGCACCCCTCCACTTT. Translation: CASTGTGGAPLHF.

The chain carries TRBV29-1 and TRBJ2-3; D might be TRBD1 (6 bases). Germline loops: CDR1 SQVTM, CDR2 ANQGSEA. CDR3 size: 13 residues. V was pared by 4 bases and J by 2 bases, with 10 bases between. CDR3 DNA: TGCAGCGTTGTGTACAGGGCCACAGATACGCAGTATTTT. Its protein product is CSVVYRATDTQYF.

The chain joins TRBV12-3 or TRBV12-4 to TRBJ2-5; D call uncertain. This CDR3 is built from 11 residues. V lost 5 bases to trimming and J lost 3 bases, with 4 bases between them. CDR3 nucleotide sequence: TGTGCCAGCAGTCGTGAAGAGACCCAGTACTTC. This codes for CASSREETQYF.

This clone was counted between two and nine times. Other DNA sequences in this sample translate to the same CDR3. J is TRBJ1-3 and V is TRBV18; a weak D match, TRBD1 (6 bases). Trimming left V 6 bases short and J 0 bases short, with 12 bases between. CDR1 and CDR2 from the germline V gene are KGHSH and LQKENI. This CDR3 comprises 15 residues. The chain's CDR3 is CASSPRDTSGNTIYF. CDR3 in DNA: TGTGCCAGCTCCCCCCGGGACACCTCTGGAAACACCATATATTTT.

The chain's CDR3 is CASSPRDAGGRETQYF. Here the CDR3 DNA reads TGTGCCAGCAGCCCCCGTGATGCGGGAGGGCGAGAGACCCAGTACTTC. The rearrangement links TRBV11-2 to TRBJ2-5; 9 bases are shared with TRBD2. This CDR3 spans 16 amino acids. J lost 4 bases, V lost 5 bases, and 11 bases had no gene match. CDR1 is SGHAT, CDR2 FQNNGV, per germline. Full variable domain (rest looked up from reference TRBV11-2 and TRBJ2-5): EAGVAQSPRYKIIEKRQSVAFWCNPISGHATLYWYQQILGQGPKLLIQFQNNGVVDDSQLPKDRFSAERLKGVDSTLKIQPAKLEDSAVYLCASSPRDAGGRETQYFGPGTRLLVL.

In its sample, this clone was seen once. The chain recombines TRBV28 with TRBJ1-4, with 11 positions matching TRBD1. Trimming took 4 bases from V and 7 from J; bases not matched to a gene: 11. This CDR3 is 17 amino acids long. The germline gives CDR1 MDHEN, CDR2 SYDVKM. CDR3 sequence: CASSSPDRGRWGEKLFF. CDR3 sequence (DNA): TGTGCCAGCAGTTCCCCGGACAGGGGGCGCTGGGGTGAAAAACTGTTTTTT.

CDR3 sequence: CASSPRQGAQTEAFF. CDR3 DNA: TGTGCCAGCAGTCCCCGACAGGGGGCCCAAACTGAAGCTTTCTTT. The rearrangement links TRBV27 to TRBJ1-1; TRBD1 matches 10 bases. The length of the CDR3 is 15 residues. Per germline, CDR1 MNHEY and CDR2 SMNVEV (reference sequence). The V segment lost 5 bases and the J segment 5 bases; nucleotides outside the gene matches: 8.

The rearrangement links TRBV15 to TRBJ1-6, with D possibly TRBD1 on 5 matching bases. Germline lookup yields CDR1 LNHNV and CDR2 YYDKDF (reference sequence). The CDR3 extends over 18 amino acids. The V end was cut by 1 base, the J end by 8 bases, with 21 bases between. The CDR3 protein is CATSRVIQGGRVDSPLHF. The CDR3 region has the DNA TGTGCCACCAGCAGAGTAATTCAGGGAGGTAGGGTGGATTCACCCCTCCACTTT.